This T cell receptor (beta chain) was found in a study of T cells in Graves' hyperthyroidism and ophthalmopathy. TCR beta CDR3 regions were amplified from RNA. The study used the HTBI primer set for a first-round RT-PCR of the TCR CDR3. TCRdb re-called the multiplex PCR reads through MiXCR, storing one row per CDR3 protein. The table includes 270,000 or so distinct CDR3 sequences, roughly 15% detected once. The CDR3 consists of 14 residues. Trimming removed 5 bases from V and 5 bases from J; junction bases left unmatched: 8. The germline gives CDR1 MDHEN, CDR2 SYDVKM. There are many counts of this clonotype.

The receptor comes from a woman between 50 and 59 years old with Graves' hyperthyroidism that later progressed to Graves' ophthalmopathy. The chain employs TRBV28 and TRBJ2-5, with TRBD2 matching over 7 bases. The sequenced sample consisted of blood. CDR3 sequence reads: CASSRGRAWETQYF. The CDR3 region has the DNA TGTGCCAGCAGTCGGGGGAGGGCCTGGGAGACCCAGTACTTC.